This T cell receptor beta chain is from a study of OX40 agonist ivuxolimab in advanced cancers. Some clones are missing from TCRdb's copy, which holds only in-frame ones; the method was immunoSEQ multiplex PCR. The table includes fewer than 20,000 clones, around 82% detected once. The germline V gene has CDR1 MNHNS and CDR2 SASEGT. CDR3 length equals 18 residues. Concerning this clone itself: One junction end disagrees with the germline gene, perhaps due to a read error.

The receptor was derived from an adult with an advanced solid tumor such as melanoma, head and neck, liver or kidney cancer. Sequencing used CD4+ or CD8+ T cells sorted from blood, obtained in a trial of the OX40 agonist ivuxolimab. The chain recombines TRBV6-1 with TRBJ2-1; 11 bases are a match to TRBD2. This CDR3 reads CASREDRSISGRANEQFF. The CDR3 nucleotides read TGTGCCAGCAGGGAAGACAGGAGCATTAGCGGGAGGGCGAATGAGCAGTTCTTC.